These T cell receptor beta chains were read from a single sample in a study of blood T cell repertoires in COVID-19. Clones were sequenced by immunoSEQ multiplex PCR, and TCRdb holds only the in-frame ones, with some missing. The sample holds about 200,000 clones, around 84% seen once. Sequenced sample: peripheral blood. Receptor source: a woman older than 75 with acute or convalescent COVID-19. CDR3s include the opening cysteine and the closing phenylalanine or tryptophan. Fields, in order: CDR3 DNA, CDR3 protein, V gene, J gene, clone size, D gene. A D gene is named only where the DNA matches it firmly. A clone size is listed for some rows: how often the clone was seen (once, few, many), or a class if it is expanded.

DNA: TGTGCCAGTGCCCCGGGACAGGTAGCCGGGGCCAACGTCCTGACTTTC; CDR3: CASAPGQVAGANVLTF; V: TRBV19; J: TRBJ2-6; size: -; D: TRBD1
DNA: TGTGCCAGCAGCTTCCTGGCGGGACGTGAGCAGTTCTTC; CDR3: CASSFLAGREQFF; V: TRBV7-3; J: TRBJ2-1; size: -; D: -
DNA: TGTGCCAGCAGCCCAAACGGGGGCTATGGCTACACCTTC; CDR3: CASSPNGGYGYTF; V: TRBV3-1/TRBV3-2; J: TRBJ1-2; size: -; D: -
DNA: TGTGCCAGCAGCCAATCCGCGGGAGCGGAACAGTACTTC; CDR3: CASSQSAGAEQYF; V: TRBV3-1/TRBV3-2; J: TRBJ2-7; size: once; D: TRBD2
DNA: TGTGCCAGCAGTTACTCGAGTACCATTAGCTCCTACAATGAGCAGTTCTTC; CDR3: CASSYSSTISSYNEQFF; V: TRBV6-2/TRBV6-3; J: TRBJ2-1; size: -; D: -
DNA: TGTGCCAGCAGCTTACGGGGTTTAGGGTCACCCCTCCACTTT; CDR3: CASSLRGLGSPLHF; V: TRBV5-6; J: TRBJ1-6; size: -; D: -
DNA: TGTGCCAGCAGCTTGGACGGACTATTCGCGGACTATGGCTACACCTTC; CDR3: CASSLDGLFADYGYTF; V: TRBV5-4; J: TRBJ1-2; size: -; D: -
DNA: TGTGCCAGCAGTTACGCGGCCGACTATGGCTACACCTTC; CDR3: CASSYAADYGYTF; V: TRBV6-6; J: TRBJ1-2; size: -; D: -
DNA: TGTGCCACCAGCAGAGATGGGACAGTTTACAATCAGCCCCAGCATTTT; CDR3: CATSRDGTVYNQPQHF; V: TRBV15; J: TRBJ1-5; size: -; D: TRBD1
DNA: TGCAGCGTTGAGGGGGGGGCGAAGTCTATCACAGATACGCAGTATTTT; CDR3: CSVEGGAKSITDTQYF; V: TRBV29-1; J: TRBJ2-3; size: -; D: -